The 20 T cell receptor beta chains below all came from one sample that was sequenced in a study of blood T cells in healthy people across ages. Next came a second PCR, run for roughly 6 to 11 cycles, which used a sample-barcoded 5' primer along with a J-beta primer mix. A single record per CDR3 protein comes from TCRdb applying MiXCR to the 5' RACE reads. The sample has about 800,000 distinct CDR3 sequences; 25% are singletons. In addition, the sample was reused for a study of T cells of mothers and their children.

The material sequenced was blood. The receptors shown here come from a boy aged 5-17 years in good health.

This clonotype has only a few counts. This chain connects TRBV28 to TRBJ1-4; D is perhaps TRBD1 (5 bases). CDR3 length: 16 amino acids. Germline CDR1 is MDHEN and CDR2 is SYDVKM. V lost 4 bases and J 4 bases, leaving 16 bases between the germline ends. CDR3: CASSSTPQGINEKLFF. The CDR3 DNA reads TGTGCCAGCAGTTCAACCCCCCAGGGCATTAATGAAAAACTGTTTTTT. Drawing the rest from reference TRBV28 and TRBJ1-4, the complete variable domain is DVKVTQSSRYLVKRTGEKVFLECVQDMDHENMFWYRQDPGLGLRLIYFSYDVKMKEKGDIPEGYSVSREKKERFSLILESASTNQTSMYLCASSSTPQGINEKLFFGSGTQLSVL.

This clonotype was counted between two and nine times. The chain couples TRBV29-1 to TRBJ2-2; no firm D call. CDR1 is SQVTM, CDR2 ANQGSEA, per germline. The length of the CDR3 is 15 residues. V gave up 5 bases and J gave up 0 bases, with 13 bases separating them. The CDR3 reads CSVTPPGANTGELFF. The CDR3 region has the DNA TGCAGCGTTACTCCGCCAGGAGCGAACACCGGGGAGCTGTTTTTT.

The V call is TRBV5-6, the J call TRBJ2-5, with 11 bases fitting TRBD1. The J call is doubtful: the DNA matches TRBJ2-7 better. The CDR3 is made up of 15 amino acids. Germline V gene sequence: CDR1 SGHDT, CDR2 YYEEEE. The CDR3 bases are TGTGCCAGCAGCTCGCTAGGACAGGGGGCTTACGAGCAGTACTTC. This encodes CASSSLGQGAYEQYF.

This clonotype has more than one count but fewer than ten. This chain links TRBV7-9 with TRBJ1-4; 8 nucleotides agree with TRBD1. J was trimmed by 5 bases and V by 5 bases; bases with no gene match: 4. Looked up from germline, CDR1 is SEHNR and CDR2 is FQNEAQ (reference sequence). The CDR3 consists of 14 residues. As DNA, the CDR3 is TGTGCCAGCAGCCACAGGGGGGAAAATGAAAAACTGTTTTTT. This encodes CASSHRGENEKLFF.

The chain is built from TRBV6-6 and TRBJ1-1; TRBD1 agrees at 8 bases. There are 12 residues in the CDR3. CDR1 MNHNY and CDR2 SVGAGI come from the germline V gene (reference sequence). With V trimmed by 5 bases and J by 8 bases, 4 bases remained unmatched. DNA for the CDR3: TGTGCCAGCAGTACAAGGACAGGGGAAGCTTTCTTT. The encoded protein is CASSTRTGEAFF.

This chain joins TRBV6-5 and TRBJ2-2, with D perhaps matching TRBD2 (5 bases). V was trimmed by 8 bases and J by 6 bases, leaving 7 bases between them. The CDR3 sequence is 11 residues long. CDR1 MNHEY and CDR2 SVGAGI come from the germline V gene. The DNA of the CDR3 is TGTGCCAGCGGACTCGCCGGGGAGCTGTTTTTT. This gives the protein CASGLAGELFF.

This sequence joins TRBV20-1 and TRBJ2-3; 8 bases agree with TRBD1. CDR3 length equals 18 residues. The trim removed 5 bases at V and 4 bases at J, leaving 20 bases unmatched. Germline lookup yields CDR1 DFQATT and CDR2 SNEGSKA (reference sequence). The CDR3 coding sequence is TGCAGTGCTCGAAAAACCTCGACAGGGGCCGGGGTCCCAGATACGCAGTATTTT. Residues: CSARKTSTGAGVPDTQYF.

The table lists this clonotype with a few counts. The chain's CDR3 is CSARMGVNEQFF. The DNA of the CDR3 is TGCAGTGCTAGAATGGGGGTCAATGAGCAGTTCTTC. This sequence joins TRBV20-1 and TRBJ2-1, with D perhaps given as TRBD1 or TRBD2 (5 bases each). Germline V gene data show CDR1 as DFQATT and CDR2 as SNEGSKA (reference sequence). The CDR3 has 12 residues. With 2 bases removed from V and 6 bases from J, the gap between germline ends came to 8 bases.

The V gene is TRBV7-2, the J gene TRBJ1-5; the D is unclear. This CDR3 region has 13 residues. Trimming cost V 3 bases and J 3 bases, with 6 bases left between them. Germline V gene lookup returns CDR1 SGHTA and CDR2 FQGNSA. The CDR3 DNA reads TGTGCCAGCAGCTTGACTCTCAATCAGCCCCAGCATTTT. It specifies CASSLTLNQPQHF.

Concerning this clonotype itself: An end of the junction differs from the germline gene, which may be a read error. CDR3 loop: CSVEGWSGTDTQYF. As DNA, the CDR3 is TGCAGCGTCGAAGGATGGTCAGGGACAGATACGCAGTATTTT. The chain joins TRBV29-1 to TRBJ2-3; perhaps TRBD1 as D (5 bases). The germline V gene has CDR1 SQVTM and CDR2 ANQGSEA. This CDR3 is built from 14 residues.

The gene calls are TRBV7-9 and TRBJ2-5; TRBD1 might be the D (5 bases). The CDR3 runs 14 residues. The V end lost 7 bases, the J end lost 8 bases, and 20 bases lay between the germline ends. The germline CDR1 and CDR2 sequences are SEHNR and FQNEAQ (reference sequence). CDR3: CASTLEGALGTQYF. The CDR3 DNA sequence: TGTGCCAGCACGTTAGAAGGGGCCCTTGGAACCCAGTACTTC.

This chain connects TRBV27 to TRBJ1-2; 7 bases are shared with TRBD1. J gave up 4 bases and V 5 bases, and 4 bases lay outside the gene matches. The CDR3 loop spans 13 amino acids. Germline CDR1 MNHEY, CDR2 SMNVEV (reference sequence). CDR3 loop: CASSNGDSYGYTF. The CDR3 region has the DNA TGTGCCAGCAGTAACGGGGACAGCTATGGCTACACCTTC.

The chain is built from TRBV11-2 and TRBJ2-1; 8 positions match TRBD2. Germline values: CDR1 SGHAT, CDR2 FQNNGV. V shed 3 bases, J shed 3 bases, and the junction held 7 bases outside the gene matches. CDR3 size: 16 residues. CDR3 sequence reads: CASSFRSGGVYNEQFF. The CDR3 bases are TGTGCCAGCAGCTTTCGGTCGGGGGGGGTCTACAATGAGCAGTTCTTC.

The chain joins TRBV27 to TRBJ2-5, with a possible D match to TRBD2 (6 bases). This CDR3 has 12 residues. Trimming took off 8 bases at V and 3 bases at J, with 10 bases between the two ends. The V gene's germline CDR1 is MNHEY and CDR2 SMNVEV (reference sequence). The CDR3: CASGSGEETQYF. The CDR3 DNA follows: TGTGCCAGCGGATCGGGGGAAGAGACCCAGTACTTC.

There are a few counts of this clonotype. The rearrangement links TRBV5-1 to TRBJ1-2, with a possible D match to TRBD1 (5 bases). CDR3 length: 15 residues. With 0 bases removed from V and 0 bases from J, the gap between germline ends came to 9 bases. Germline V gives CDR1 SGHRS, CDR2 YFSETQ. The chain's CDR3 is CASSLGQGPNYGYTF. The CDR3 DNA follows: TGCGCCAGCAGCTTGGGTCAGGGCCCTAACTATGGCTACACCTTC. Filled out from reference TRBV5-1 and TRBJ1-2, the complete variable domain reads KAGVTQTPRYLIKTRGQQVTLSCSPISGHRSVSWYQQTPGQGLQFLFEYFSETQRNKGNFPGRFSGRQFSNSRSEMNVSTLELGDSALYLCASSLGQGPNYGYTFGSGTRLTVV.

This clonotype showed up just a few times. The chain links TRBV7-2 to TRBJ1-6; D ambiguous. The CDR3 covers 14 residues. Germline V gene sequence: CDR1 SGHTA, CDR2 FQGNSA. Trimming took 5 bases from V and 11 from J, leaving 16 bases between them. The chain's CDR3 is CASSPLADQTPLHF. DNA of the CDR3: TGTGCCAGCAGCCCGTTAGCGGACCAAACACCCCTCCACTTT. The full variable domain, in which reference TRBV7-2 and TRBJ1-6 provide the parts outside the CDR3, is GAGVSQSPSNKVTEKGKDVELRCDPISGHTALYWYRQSLGQGLEFLIYFQGNSAPDKSGLPSDRFSAERTGGSVSTLTIQRTQQEDSAVYLCASSPLADQTPLHFGNGTRLTVT.

The rearrangement uses TRBV20-1 and TRBJ2-6; D is unresolved. In germline, CDR1 is DFQATT, CDR2 SNEGSKA (reference sequence). The CDR3 totals 15 residues. The ends were cut back, 0 bases at V and 0 bases at J, with 6 bases in the middle. CDR3 loop: CSARDAISGANVLTF. CDR3 DNA: TGCAGTGCTAGAGACGCCATCTCTGGGGCCAACGTCCTGACTTTC.

V usage is TRBV10-3 and J usage is TRBJ2-3; 12 nucleotides align to TRBD1. V lost 6 bases and J lost 5; bases outside the gene matches: 6. Germline CDR1 and CDR2: ENHRY and SYGVKD. The CDR3 sequence is 15 residues long. CDR3 bases: TGTGCCATCAGAAGGGACAGGGGGCGGGGAGATACGCAGTATTTT. Translation gives CAIRRDRGRGDTQYF.

This clonotype was counted only a few times. The chain links TRBV20-1 to TRBJ2-4; TRBD2 matches 8 bases. With 1 base clipped from V and 7 bases from J, the junction kept 15 bases outside the gene matches. This CDR3 is 17 amino acids long. Germline CDR1 DFQATT, CDR2 SNEGSKA (reference sequence). The CDR3 here is CSARASRGEGAANIQYF. DNA for the CDR3: TGCAGTGCTAGAGCCTCGCGGGGGGAGGGAGCGGCCAACATTCAGTACTTC.

The rearrangement uses TRBV7-6 and TRBJ2-1; TRBD2 agrees at 10 bases. From germline, CDR1 is SGHVS and CDR2 FNYEAQ. The trim removed 1 base at V and 5 bases at J, leaving 5 bases unmatched. The CDR3 loop spans 16 amino acids. CDR3 amino acids: CASSLVLAGVNNEQFF. The DNA of the CDR3 is TGTGCCAGCAGCTTAGTCCTAGCGGGGGTTAACAATGAGCAGTTCTTC.